This T cell receptor (beta chain) was identified in a study of identical twins. TCRdb recomputed calls from the 5' RACE reads with MiXCR, one row per CDR3 protein. This sample has under 900,000 distinct CDR3 sequences, with about 18% found just once. Healthy Caucasians alone served as donors. Trimming stripped 3 bases from V and 0 bases from J, with 14 bases between. Germline V gene lookup returns CDR1 DFQATT and CDR2 SNEGSKA (reference sequence). The CDR3 length is 15 residues. The same data also contributed to another study, on T cells expressing NK-cell markers. That study adds: TCR beta repertoires came from sorted CD3+CD56+NKG2C+, CD3+CD56+NKG2C- and CD3+CD56-NKG2C+ T cells. Seven sequenced donors out of eight were HCMV-seropositive, one seronegative. Anti-gamma-delta TCR antibody use in several experiments restricted sorting to alpha-beta TCR T cells.

Specimen: PBMCs. The clonotype comes from a woman under 30 in good health. The J gene is TRBJ1-1, the V gene TRBV20-1; D unclear. Here the CDR3 DNA reads TGCAGTGCTAGTCTCCAGTCAAGCATGAACACTGAAGCTTTCTTT. It codes for CSASLQSSMNTEAFF.